One and the same sample provided the 25 T cell receptor beta chains below, sequenced in a study of identical twins. TCRdb re-derived calls from the 5' RACE reads in MiXCR, one entry per CDR3 protein. The repertoire consists of some 660,000 distinct CDR3 sequences, with under 9% occurring once and the leading ten covering approximately 0.94%. These sequences were also reported in another study, on yellow fever vaccine responses in identical twins.

Input material: PBMCs. Every receptor here comes from a woman aged 18-35 years in good health.

V usage is TRBV11-2 and J usage is TRBJ2-5; TRBD2 matches 11 bases. Trimming took 8 bases from V and 5 from J; bases not matched to a gene: 7. The CDR3 is made up of 14 amino acids. In germline, CDR1 is SGHAT, CDR2 FQNNGV. CDR3 bases: TGTGCCAGCGGATCACTAGCGGGAGTTGAGACCCAGTACTTC. Translation gives CASGSLAGVETQYF.

This clonotype was recorded a few times. In nucleotides, the CDR3 is TGTGCCAGCTCACCGAAAGGACGGCTAGGAGGGCTGGGCGGTCTGTTCTTC. This translates into CASSPKGRLGGLGGLFF. The chain employs TRBV18 and TRBJ2-1; TRBD2 is a possible D gene (6 bases). Germline V CDR1 and CDR2: KGHSH, LQKENI. Trimming pared 3 bases from V and 15 bases from J, leaving 30 bases between. The CDR3 spans 17 residues.

The sample holds a few counts of this clonotype. The J gene is TRBJ2-3, the V gene TRBV11-2; D gene unclear. Germline lookup yields CDR1 SGHAT and CDR2 FQNNGV. The ends were cut back, 1 base at V and 0 bases at J, with 11 bases in the middle. The CDR3 has 16 residues. The DNA of the CDR3 is TGTGCCAGCAGCTTAGTGGGCGCTCCTAGCACAGATACGCAGTATTTT. Translation: CASSLVGAPSTDTQYF.

A few counts support this clonotype. V usage is TRBV29-1 and J usage is TRBJ2-1, with no clear D. The CDR3 spans 15 residues. In germline, CDR1 is SQVTM, CDR2 ANQGSEA. V dropped 3 bases and J dropped 3 bases, with 15 bases sitting between them. This chain's CDR3 is CSVDRWGENYNEQFF. The CDR3 DNA reads TGCAGCGTTGACAGGTGGGGTGAAAACTACAATGAGCAGTTCTTC.

This clonotype was seen a few times. This chain joins TRBV10-2 and TRBJ2-1; 11 bases match TRBD2. CDR3 length: 16 amino acids. Germline CDR1 is WSHSY and CDR2 is SAAADI. V gave up 0 bases and J gave up 9 bases; unmatched junction bases: 7. As DNA, the CDR3 is TGCGCCAGCAGTGAGTCTCTAGCGGGGGGAGGTCCTGAGCAGTTCTTC. Translation: CASSESLAGGGPEQFF.

In this sample, this clonotype turned up many times. V gene TRBV7-9 combines with J gene TRBJ2-7, with unresolved D. Germline CDR1 and CDR2: SEHNR and FQNEAQ (reference sequence). This CDR3 has 12 amino acids. V was cut by 4 bases and J by 3 bases, with 7 bases left in between. The CDR3 DNA reads as TGTGCCAGCAGCTACGAAATCTACGAGCAGTACTTC. Its protein product is CASSYEIYEQYF. Filled out from reference TRBV7-9 and TRBJ2-7, the complete variable domain reads DTGVSQNPRHKITKRGQNVTFRCDPISEHNRLYWYRQTLGQGPEFLTYFQNEAQLEKSRLLSDRFSAERPKGSFSTLEIQRTEQGDSAMYLCASSYEIYEQYFGPGTRLTVT.

This clonotype occurred many times. V usage is TRBV5-1 and J usage is TRBJ2-7; D is perhaps TRBD1 (6 bases). CDR1 SGHRS and CDR2 YFSETQ come from the germline V gene. V was pared by 2 bases and J by 0 bases, with 15 bases between. CDR3 size: 16 residues. The DNA for the CDR3 is TGCGCCAGCAGCTTAGAGACAGGCGAGGGCTCCTACGAGCAGTACTTC. It specifies CASSLETGEGSYEQYF.

The V call is TRBV6-1, the J call TRBJ2-5, with D possibly called TRBD1 or TRBD2 (6 bases each). V shed 6 bases and J shed 5 bases, with 10 bases lying between them. CDR1 MNHNS and CDR2 SASEGT come from the germline V gene. The CDR3 length is 12 residues. CDR3 sequence: CASRGAGETQYF. DNA for the CDR3: TGTGCCAGCAGGGGGGCGGGGGAGACCCAGTACTTC.

This clonotype has ten or more counts. The rearrangement uses TRBV5-1 and TRBJ2-3; D possibly corresponds to TRBD1 (5 bases). The CDR3 runs to 14 residues. Germline CDR1 reads SGHRS; CDR2 reads YFSETQ. Between the trimmed V and J ends, which lost 4 bases and 0 bases, there was a span of 9 bases. For the CDR3, the DNA is TGCGCCAGCAGCACTGACAGTAGCACAGATACGCAGTATTTT. It yields the protein CASSTDSSTDTQYF. Combining the CDR3 with reference TRBV5-1 and TRBJ2-3 gives the whole variable domain KAGVTQTPRYLIKTRGQQVTLSCSPISGHRSVSWYQQTPGQGLQFLFEYFSETQRNKGNFPGRFSGRQFSNSRSEMNVSTLELGDSALYLCASSTDSSTDTQYFGPGTRLTVL.

This clonotype has ten or more counts. The rearrangement links TRBV5-1 to TRBJ2-7, with D perhaps TRBD1 or TRBD2 (6 bases each). The CDR3 loop spans 13 amino acids. V lost 5 bases and J 0 bases, leaving 9 bases between the germline ends. Per germline, CDR1 SGHRS and CDR2 YFSETQ. The CDR3 protein is CASSGGGSYEQYF. In DNA form, the CDR3 reads TGCGCCAGCAGTGGAGGGGGCTCCTACGAGCAGTACTTC.

This clonotype has only a few counts. The chain employs TRBV24-1 and TRBJ2-3; the D is unclear. The CDR3 loop spans 16 amino acids. Germline V gene data show CDR1 as KGHDR and CDR2 as SFDVKD. Deletions cut 6 bases from V and 0 bases from J, with 15 bases between. This CDR3 is CATSQGGRASTDTQYF. CDR3 bases: TGTGCCACCAGTCAAGGTGGCAGAGCTAGCACAGATACGCAGTATTTT.

This clonotype has only a few counts. The chain carries TRBV29-1 and TRBJ2-1, with D possibly called TRBD1 or TRBD2 (5 bases each). This CDR3 has 15 residues. The V end lost 6 bases, the J end lost 0 bases, and 15 bases lay between the germline ends. Per the germline V gene, CDR1 is SQVTM and CDR2 is ANQGSEA. The CDR3, as DNA: TGCAGCGTGCCTCCGGGACCTCCCTCCTACAATGAGCAGTTCTTC. Translating it yields CSVPPGPPSYNEQFF.

A few counts support this clonotype. V and J are TRBV27 and TRBJ2-1; 9 bases match TRBD1. Trimming cost V 6 bases and J 7 bases; bases outside gene matches: 10. The CDR3 loop spans 15 amino acids. Germline CDR1 MNHEY, CDR2 SMNVEV (reference sequence). The CDR3 reads CASSPRDRERNEQFF. DNA of the CDR3: TGTGCCAGCAGCCCCCGGGACAGGGAGAGGAATGAGCAGTTCTTC.

This clonotype was observed a few times. The gene calls are TRBV18 and TRBJ1-4, with D hard to call. Trimming stripped 0 bases from V and 3 bases from J, with 14 bases between. Germline assignment: CDR1 KGHSH and CDR2 LQKENI. The CDR3 length is 17 residues. CDR3 sequence reads: CASSPPFGEQSNEKLFF. The CDR3 coding sequence is TGTGCCAGCTCACCACCGTTTGGGGAGCAGTCTAATGAAAAACTGTTTTTT.

This sequence joins TRBV5-1 and TRBJ2-7; D might be TRBD1 (6 bases). Germline lookup yields CDR1 SGHRS and CDR2 YFSETQ. V lost 4 bases to trimming and J lost 1 base, with 12 bases between them. The CDR3 consists of 14 residues. CDR3 sequence reads: CASSPNRASYEQYF. DNA for the CDR3: TGCGCCAGCAGCCCGAACAGGGCGTCCTACGAGCAGTACTTC.

The V call is TRBV5-8, the J call TRBJ2-5; D remains ambiguous. The CDR3 contains 13 residues. Germline V gene sequence: CDR1 SGHTS, CDR2 YDEGEE. The V end lost 6 bases, the J end lost 5 bases, and 14 bases lay between the germline ends. The CDR3 nucleotides are TGTGCCAGCAAGATCCGTTTTTCGGAGACCCAGTACTTC. Amino acid sequence: CASKIRFSETQYF.

A few counts support this clonotype. This rearrangement joins TRBV6-2 or TRBV6-3 to TRBJ2-3, with D unresolved. The CDR3 consists of 15 residues. Germline V lookup: CDR1 MNHEY, CDR2 SVGEGT. V dropped 3 bases and J dropped 0 bases, with 10 bases sitting between them. The CDR3 bases are TGTGCCAGCAGTTATTCAAAGGACAGCACAGATACGCAGTATTTT. Protein sequence: CASSYSKDSTDTQYF.

This clonotype has ten or more counts. The V call is TRBV12-3 or TRBV12-4, the J call TRBJ1-6; D is ambiguous. The germline V and J ends were trimmed by 10 bases and 6 bases, with 10 bases remaining between them. The CDR3 covers 12 residues. The CDR3, as DNA: TGTGCCACTAATGAAGCTAATTCACCCCTCCACTTT. Its translation is CATNEANSPLHF.

This clonotype has a count of ten or more. The genes are TRBV7-9 and TRBJ1-2, with 10 bases lining up with TRBD1. From germline, CDR1 is SEHNR and CDR2 FQNEAQ (reference sequence). Germline trimming cut 4 bases from V and 3 bases from J; bases unmatched to any gene: 8. The CDR3 contains 16 residues. The CDR3: CASSSERQGAHYGYTF. In DNA form, the CDR3 reads TGTGCCAGCAGCTCCGAGAGACAGGGGGCCCACTATGGCTACACCTTC.

This clonotype was detected only a few times. The chain has TRBV2 and TRBJ2-3, with D maybe TRBD2 (6 bases). Trimming removed 8 bases at V and 8 bases at J, with 8 bases between. CDR3 length: 10 amino acids. Germline-derived CDR1 and CDR2 are SNHLY and FYNNEI. CDR3 in DNA: TGTGCCAGCCGGGAGACTACGCAGTATTTT. Translating gives CASRETTQYF.

This clonotype was detected only once. The chain couples TRBV6-5 to TRBJ2-1, with a tentative D call TRBD2 (5 bases). There are 14 residues in the CDR3. Germline V gene data show CDR1 as MNHEY and CDR2 as SVGAGI. V dropped 2 bases and J dropped 12 bases, with 17 bases sitting between them. CDR3 region: CASSYDSSMAGQFF. The CDR3 DNA reads TGTGCCAGCAGTTACGACTCTAGCATGGCAGGGCAGTTCTTC.

The rearrangement uses TRBV20-1 and TRBJ2-1; no clear D. Per the germline V gene, CDR1 is DFQATT and CDR2 is SNEGSKA (reference sequence). V was clipped by 5 bases and J by 3 bases, with 14 bases between them. The CDR3 consists of 14 residues. In DNA form, the CDR3 reads TGCAGTGCTCCTCCGAAAGGCCGCTACAATGAGCAGTTCTTC. This translates into CSAPPKGRYNEQFF.

CDR3 bases: TGCAGTGCTAGAGGGGCATCGCGGTATTCACCCCTCCACTTT. Translation gives CSARGASRYSPLHF. The chain uses TRBV20-1 and TRBJ1-6; no reliable D call. Germline V gives CDR1 DFQATT, CDR2 SNEGSKA (reference sequence). V lost 1 base and J 8 bases, leaving 12 bases between the germline ends. CDR3 length: 14 residues.

This clonotype was observed many times. This rearrangement joins TRBV7-2 to TRBJ2-7; 9 bases are shared with TRBD2. The CDR3 is made up of 15 amino acids. Germline V gene lookup returns CDR1 SGHTA and CDR2 FQGNSA. The trim removed 2 bases at V and 3 bases at J, leaving 5 bases unmatched. The CDR3, as DNA: TGTGCCAGCAGCTTAACGGGGACTAGCCTCTACGAGCAGTACTTC. Translated, it gives CASSLTGTSLYEQYF.

This clonotype was detected a few times. The chain recombines TRBV4-1 with TRBJ2-2; 7 nucleotides match TRBD2. This CDR3 has 17 residues. The V gene's germline CDR1 is MGHRA and CDR2 YSYEKL. V was clipped by 0 bases and J by 0 bases; unmatched bases: 4. CDR3 bases: TGCGCCAGCAGCCAAGACGGGACTAATCCGAACACCGGGGAGCTGTTTTTT. This encodes CASSQDGTNPNTGELFF.